This T cell receptor beta chain was recorded in a study of OX40 agonist ivuxolimab in advanced cancers. With respect to this clone: Its antigen remains unidentified.

No patient had autoimmune disease or received systemic immunosuppression. Overall study findings and caveats: Clonal expansion in partial responders at 0.1-3.0 mg/kg ranked among the lowest. At 0.1 to 3.0 mg/kg, CD4+ and CD8+ blood T cells expanded clonally by week 6. Expanded clones were, on average, more numerous in CD8+ T cells than in CD4+.

Profiled with immunoSEQ multiplex PCR; TCRdb holds only in-frame clones, not every one. Of around 61,000 clones listed, 84% are singletons. CDR1 and CDR2 (germline): SEHNR, FQNEAQ (reference sequence). Trimming removed 5 bases from V and 3 bases from J, with 22 bases in between. The CDR3 consists of 18 residues. The source material was CD4+ or CD8+ T cells sorted from blood, sampled in a trial of the OX40 agonist ivuxolimab. The gene calls are TRBV7-9 and TRBJ2-2, with a tentative D call TRBD1 (6 bases). This TCR came from an adult with an advanced solid tumor such as melanoma, head and neck, liver or kidney cancer. The CDR3 nucleotides read TGTGCCAGCAGCCCCCCCCGGCGGCGACAGGACTACACCGGGGAGCTGTTTTTT. Protein: CASSPPRRRQDYTGELFF.